This TCR beta chain was captured in a study of T cells in Graves' hyperthyroidism and ophthalmopathy. Whole-study results and caveats: The model foresaw ophthalmopathy a median around seven months prior to onset.

Hyperthyroidism of Graves' type that showed no ophthalmopathy progression within 18 months was stable. RNA transcripts gave rise to amplified TCR beta CDR3 regions. Primed by the HTBI set, a first-round RT-PCR was run on the TCR CDR3. One entry per CDR3 protein results from TCRdb running MiXCR on the multiplex PCR reads. Of fewer than 600,000 distinct CDR3 sequences in the sample, about an eighth were seen once. Germline CDR1 is GTSNPN and CDR2 is SVGIG (reference sequence). Deletions cut 1 base from V and 5 bases from J, with 6 bases between. The CDR3 spans 11 residues. This clonotype was seen many times. What it binds is not known.

The TCR originated in a woman aged 18-29 years with Graves' hyperthyroidism. The rearrangement links TRBV30 to TRBJ2-7, with D possibly called TRBD1 or TRBD2 (5 bases each). The source material was blood. CDR3 amino acids: CAWSGGHEQYV. The CDR3 DNA reads as TGTGCCTGGAGTGGGGGACACGAGCAGTACGTC.